These T cell receptor beta chains were read from a single sample in a study of STAT5B mutations in CD4+ large granular lymphocyte leukemia. The method was immunoSEQ multiplex PCR; TCRdb's version includes in-frame clones alone and lacks a portion of them. Among more than 40,000 clones, 80% to 85% were seen once, and the ten largest hold about 0.33%. Sequenced input: CD4+ T cells from blood buffy coats. These receptors were obtained from a human donor in good health. The CDR3 runs from the conserved cysteine through the conserved F or W. Fields, in order: clone size, V gene, CDR3 protein. Size is omitted from some rows. Given values are once, few, many or a class for expanded clones.

clone size: NA
V gene: TRBV7-2
CDR3 protein: CASSSARAGVGEQFF

clone size: NA
V gene: TRBV10-3
CDR3 protein: CAITTTGGSGANVLTF

clone size: once
V gene: TRBV7-9
CDR3 protein: CASSLKAGRTGELFF

clone size: once
V gene: TRBV5-1
CDR3 protein: CASSLSPGGEPQHF

clone size: medium-sized
V gene: TRBV7-3
CDR3 protein: CASSLGGPGDTQYF

clone size: NA
V gene: TRBV10-3
CDR3 protein: CAITPGLAKYEQYF

clone size: NA
V gene: TRBV2
CDR3 protein: CASNRDPSYNEQFF

clone size: NA
V gene: TRBV7-7
CDR3 protein: CASRTGTGEFGELFF

clone size: NA
V gene: TRBV5-6
CDR3 protein: CASSLTAARSTDTQYF

clone size: NA
V gene: TRBV7-9
CDR3 protein: CASSLQGLDTQYF

clone size: NA
V gene: TRBV6-6
CDR3 protein: CASSSPGDFTYEQYF

clone size: NA
V gene: TRBV21-1
CDR3 protein: CASSTGGKEDEKLFF

clone size: NA
V gene: TRBV30
CDR3 protein: CAWSASGTVNTEAFF

clone size: NA
V gene: TRBV7-6
CDR3 protein: CASSPRTSGIETQYF

clone size: NA
V gene: TRBV11-3
CDR3 protein: CASSLDSQQETQYF

clone size: NA
V gene: TRBV7-9
CDR3 protein: CASSFSDQPQHF

clone size: few
V gene: TRBV7-3
CDR3 protein: CASSRTDKHGYTF

clone size: NA
V gene: TRBV11-3
CDR3 protein: CASSKGQSNTEAFF

clone size: few
V gene: TRBV2
CDR3 protein: CASMGAGGGNYGYTF

clone size: NA
V gene: TRBV4-1
CDR3 protein: CASSVLGWGDGYTF

clone size: NA
V gene: TRBV6-1
CDR3 protein: CASSKETYEQYF

clone size: once
V gene: TRBV29-1
CDR3 protein: CSVDAGVGTDTQYF

clone size: few
V gene: TRBV5-4
CDR3 protein: CASSSRVNTEAFF

clone size: NA
V gene: TRBV7-2
CDR3 protein: CASQRLAGVETQYF

clone size: NA
V gene: TRBV11-3
CDR3 protein: CASSWTGSGSGDEQFF

clone size: NA
V gene: TRBV7-2
CDR3 protein: CASTSGGTLEVHF

clone size: NA
V gene: TRBV6-5
CDR3 protein: CASSYGGVSGNTIYF

clone size: NA
V gene: TRBV5-4
CDR3 protein: CASRFGRGVTDTQYF

clone size: NA
V gene: TRBV9
CDR3 protein: CAGWRHQPQHF

clone size: NA
V gene: TRBV5-5
CDR3 protein: CASSPRFGTYTGELFF

clone size: NA
V gene: TRBV30
CDR3 protein: CAWRERIGGNSPLHF

clone size: NA
V gene: TRBV18
CDR3 protein: CASSPLEASYNEQFF

clone size: NA
V gene: TRBV19
CDR3 protein: CASSIKVESAGFTF

clone size: NA
V gene: TRBV9
CDR3 protein: CASSLTRTDTQYF

clone size: NA
V gene: TRBV28
CDR3 protein: CASSQHWRGSTDTQYF

clone size: NA
V gene: TRBV10-1
CDR3 protein: CASSKDRTDTQYF

clone size: NA
V gene: TRBV4-1
CDR3 protein: CASSHMGQNQETQYF

clone size: NA
V gene: TRBV10-3
CDR3 protein: CAISVGTSGTTSTDTQYF

clone size: NA
V gene: TRBV4-2
CDR3 protein: CASSQEGAGVQEQFF